Sequencing of this T cell receptor beta chain was carried out in a study of control samples from healthy donors and cancer patients. This CDR3 has 11 residues. Germline loops: CDR1 SGHTA, CDR2 FQGNSA. The V end lost 5 bases, the J end lost 11 bases, and 10 bases lay between the germline ends. The table came from immunoSEQ multiplex PCR; TCRdb's copy has only in-frame clones and leaves some out. The sample contains more than 60,000 clones, approximately 88% of which appear only once. Source material: PBMCs. The sequence was obtained from a woman aged 50 to 65 with colorectal cancer. This sequence joins TRBV7-2 and TRBJ1-5; D call uncertain. CDR3 region: CASSATGAQHF. Written as DNA, the CDR3 is TGTGCCAGCAGCGCAACCGGGGCCCAGCATTTT.